This paragraph covers one T cell receptor (beta chain) sequence. The antigen is unknown. This sample was taken from a study of response to subunit inactivated influenza vaccine. Study-wide results and limits: Authors suggested that a seasonal influenza vaccination recruits few new T cells each time.

V was pared by 3 bases and J by 7 bases, with 7 bases of the junction left unmatched. Germline V gives CDR1 SGHNT, CDR2 YYREEE (reference sequence). CDR3 length: 13 amino acids. In TCRdb, the RT-PCR reads were re-called with MiXCR into one record per CDR3 protein. The sample shows around 540,000 distinct CDR3 sequences, about 12% of them seen only once. The clonotype was recovered from a man aged 50 to 59 who received an inactivated influenza vaccine. The input for sequencing was PBMCs from blood, taken on the day of vaccination. The V call is TRBV5-4, the J call TRBJ2-7; TRBD1 aligns across 7 bases. The CDR3 DNA reads TGTGCCAGCAGCTCCAGGGGGTCTGATGAGCAGTACTTC. This encodes CASSSRGSDEQYF.